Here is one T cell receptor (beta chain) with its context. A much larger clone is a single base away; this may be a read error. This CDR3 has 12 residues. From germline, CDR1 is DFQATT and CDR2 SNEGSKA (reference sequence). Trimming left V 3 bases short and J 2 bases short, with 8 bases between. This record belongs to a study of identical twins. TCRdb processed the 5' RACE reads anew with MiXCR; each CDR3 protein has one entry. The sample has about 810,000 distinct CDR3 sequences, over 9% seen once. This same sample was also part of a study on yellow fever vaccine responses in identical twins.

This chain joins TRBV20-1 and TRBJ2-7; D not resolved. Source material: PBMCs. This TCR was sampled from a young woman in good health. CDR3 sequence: CSASAGAYEQYV. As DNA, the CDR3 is TGCAGTGCTAGCGCAGGAGCCTACGAGCAGTACGTC.